The 29 T cell receptor beta chains reported below all come from one sample, sequenced in a study of T cell repertoires in ileal Crohn's disease. Time point defined: proximal margin of the surgical specimen (macroscopically non-inflamed). Some clones are missing from TCRdb's copy, which holds only in-frame ones; the method was immunoSEQ multiplex PCR. The sample yields more than 5,500 clones, approximately 78% seen once. The material sequenced was ileal tissue. These receptors all stem from an adult with Crohn's disease.

The rearrangement uses TRBV7-8 and TRBJ2-5; no definite D call. The CDR3 totals 13 residues. V shed 7 bases and J shed 3 bases, with 12 bases lying between them. Looked up from germline, CDR1 is SGHVS and CDR2 is FQNEAQ. The chain's CDR3 is CASTITAEETQYF. In DNA form, the CDR3 reads TGTGCCAGCACCATTACAGCCGAAGAGACCCAGTACTTC.

The rearrangement links TRBV2 to TRBJ2-2, with unresolved D. Germline V gene data show CDR1 as SNHLY and CDR2 as FYNNEI. With 7 bases removed from V and 0 bases from J, the gap between germline ends came to 9 bases. The CDR3 is made up of 14 amino acids. CDR3 bases: TGTGCCAGCAAGGTCTCTACGAACACCGGGGAGCTGTTTTTT. This codes for CASKVSTNTGELFF.

The CDR3 nucleotides read TGTGCCTGGAGTGTACAAGGGGGAACTAACTATGGCTACACCTTC. As protein: CAWSVQGGTNYGYTF. The chain combines TRBV30 with TRBJ1-2; tentative D call: TRBD1 (6 bases). Germline V lookup: CDR1 GTSNPN, CDR2 SVGIG (reference sequence). The CDR3 covers 15 residues. Trimming took off 0 bases at V and 0 bases at J, with 11 bases between the two ends.

The chain recombines TRBV29-1 with TRBJ1-1; D gene unclear. This CDR3 contains 12 residues. Germline lookup yields CDR1 SQVTM and CDR2 ANQGSEA. Trimming cost V 4 bases and J 4 bases, with 10 bases left between them. CDR3 in amino acids: CSVGQVGTEAFF. The CDR3 DNA reads as TGCAGCGTTGGCCAGGTAGGCACTGAAGCTTTCTTT.

The chain is built from TRBV5-1 and TRBJ2-1, with 9 positions matching TRBD2. The CDR3 is made up of 14 amino acids. The ends lost 0 bases at V and 10 bases at J; junction bases unmatched: 5. Germline CDR1 reads SGHRS; CDR2 reads YFSETQ. The CDR3 DNA follows: TGCGCCAGCAGCTTGGAGGCCAGCGGGGGGGAGCAGTTCTTC. It encodes CASSLEASGGEQFF. Supplemented by reference TRBV5-1 and TRBJ2-1, the full variable domain reads KAGVTQTPRYLIKTRGQQVTLSCSPISGHRSVSWYQQTPGQGLQFLFEYFSETQRNKGNFPGRFSGRQFSNSRSEMNVSTLELGDSALYLCASSLEASGGEQFFGPGTRLTVL.

The rearrangement uses TRBV6-1 and TRBJ2-7, with D maybe TRBD2 (6 bases). The V end was cut by 9 bases, the J end by 2 bases, with 20 bases between. The V gene's germline CDR1 is MNHNS and CDR2 SASEGT. The CDR3 totals 15 residues. The CDR3 loop is CASAFAPGRPYEQYF. DNA of the CDR3: TGTGCCAGTGCATTCGCGCCGGGGAGGCCCTACGAGCAGTACTTC.

The chain couples TRBV28 to TRBJ2-7, with 7 bases identical to TRBD1. The junction had 11 bases not matched to a gene; V was cut back by 2 bases and J by 4 bases. Germline CDR1 reads MDHEN; CDR2 reads SYDVKM. The CDR3 covers 16 residues. The CDR3 sequence: CASSLISTGSRYEQYF. CDR3 in DNA: TGTGCCAGCAGTTTAATCTCGACAGGGTCAAGGTACGAGCAGTACTTC.

This clone was seen only once. This chain uses TRBV9 with TRBJ2-1, with 8 bases fitting TRBD2. V gave up 0 bases and J gave up 8 bases; unmatched junction bases: 1. Per germline, CDR1 SGDLS and CDR2 YYNGEE. There are 13 residues in the CDR3. DNA of the CDR3: TGTGCCAGCAGCGTAGCGGGGGGGCATGAGCAGTTCTTC. It codes for CASSVAGGHEQFF. The full variable domain, with the rest looked up from reference TRBV9 and TRBJ2-1, is DSGVTQTPKHLITATGQRVTLRCSPRSGDLSVYWYQQSLDQGLQFLIQYYNGEERAKGNILERFSAQQFPDLHSELNLSSLELGDSALYFCASSVAGGHEQFFGPGTRLTVL.

The chain uses TRBV4-1 and TRBJ2-1, with 11 bases that match TRBD2. The CDR3 consists of 19 residues. Trimming at V came to 3 bases and at J to 9 bases, leaving 19 bases not matched to a gene. CDR1 is MGHRA, CDR2 YSYEKL, per germline. This CDR3 reads CASSQSISRASGRLTEQFF. For the CDR3, the DNA is TGCGCCAGCAGCCAGAGTATATCTCGGGCTAGCGGGAGGTTGACTGAGCAGTTCTTC.

On this clone itself: Other DNA sequences in this specimen translate into the identical CDR3. This sequence joins TRBV2 and TRBJ1-2; no firm D call. Germline-derived CDR1 and CDR2 are SNHLY and FYNNEI. Deletions cut 2 bases from V and 4 bases from J, with 8 bases between. This CDR3 has 13 residues. CDR3 coding DNA: TGTGCCAGCAGTGAAAGGCAGGTCTATGGCTACACCTTC. Amino acids: CASSERQVYGYTF. Supplemented by reference TRBV2 and TRBJ1-2, the full variable domain reads EPEVTQTPSHQVTQMGQEVILRCVPISNHLYFYWYRQILGQKVEFLVSFYNNEISEKSEIFDDQFSVERPDGSNFTLKIRSTKLEDSAMYFCASSERQVYGYTFGSGTRLTVV.

This sequence joins TRBV27 and TRBJ1-2; 7 bases map to TRBD1. Germline-derived CDR1 and CDR2 are MNHEY and SMNVEV (reference sequence). CDR3 size: 15 residues. J gave up 6 bases and V 5 bases, and 12 bases lay outside the gene matches. The CDR3 region has the DNA TGTGCCAGCAGTCCAATGACACCAGGGGGTCATGGCTACACCTTC. Translation gives CASSPMTPGGHGYTF.

The chain couples TRBV4-2 to TRBJ2-4; TRBD1 aligns across 9 bases. V lost 3 bases to trimming and J lost 8 bases; unmatched junction nucleotides: 17. The CDR3 consists of 18 residues. CDR1 is LGHNA and CDR2 is YNFKEQ in the germline V gene. CDR3 region: CASSHYGTGRRTGDIQYF. In nucleotides, the CDR3 is TGTGCCAGCAGCCATTATGGGACAGGGAGGAGGACAGGAGACATTCAGTACTTC.

This chain uses TRBV5-4 with TRBJ2-7; TRBD2 agrees at 8 bases. From germline, CDR1 is SGHNT and CDR2 YYREEE (reference sequence). This CDR3 has 15 residues. J lost 5 bases, V lost 0 bases, and 7 bases had no gene match. The CDR3 spells CASSLGGLGINEQYF. DNA for the CDR3: TGTGCCAGCAGCTTGGGGGGACTAGGTATCAACGAGCAGTACTTC.

This clone was picked up one time. The chain couples TRBV29-1 to TRBJ1-3; 12 bases map to TRBD1. CDR1 is SQVTM and CDR2 is ANQGSEA in the germline V gene. The CDR3 contains 15 residues. J gave up 2 bases and V 6 bases, and 5 bases lay outside the gene matches. For the CDR3, the DNA is TGCAGCGTGTCCGGGACAGGGGGCCCTGGAAACACCATATATTTT. This encodes CSVSGTGGPGNTIYF.

This clone was picked up a small number of times. The rearrangement uses TRBV29-1 and TRBJ1-1; D is ambiguous. The CDR3 is 12 amino acids. CDR1 and CDR2 from the germline V gene are SQVTM and ANQGSEA. V lost 3 bases to trimming and J lost 8 bases, with 13 bases between them. CDR3 in DNA: TGCAGCGTTGATCGAGGGTCCAGCGAAGCTTTCTTT. Translating gives CSVDRGSSEAFF.

The V gene is TRBV7-8, the J gene TRBJ2-7; D is unresolved. The CDR3 has 14 residues. Germline CDR1 and CDR2: SGHVS and FQNEAQ. V lost 0 bases, J lost 2 bases, and 8 bases lay in between. The CDR3 nucleotides read TGTGCCAGCAGCTTAGCGTACACTCCCTACGAGCAGTACTTC. As protein: CASSLAYTPYEQYF.

V gene TRBV7-6 combines with J gene TRBJ1-3, with TRBD1 matching 9 bases. The V gene end was trimmed by 4 bases and the J gene end by 0 bases; junction bases not matched to a gene: 4. This CDR3 contains 16 residues. In germline, CDR1 is SGHVS, CDR2 FNYEAQ. The CDR3 loop is CASSSGQGSSGNTIYF. The CDR3 nucleotides are TGTGCCAGCAGCTCCGGACAGGGGTCCTCTGGAAACACCATATATTTT.

The genes are TRBV25-1 and TRBJ2-5; TRBD1 agrees at 10 bases. Germline values: CDR1 MGHDK, CDR2 SYGVNS. The junction had 5 bases not matched to a gene; V was cut back by 2 bases and J by 2 bases. The CDR3 sequence is 16 residues long. DNA of the CDR3: TGTGCCAGCAGTGAACTCGGGGACAGGGGTCAAGAGACCCAGTACTTC. Translation: CASSELGDRGQETQYF.

V gene TRBV19 combines with J gene TRBJ2-2; 9 positions match TRBD2. The V gene end was trimmed by 6 bases and the J gene end by 0 bases; junction bases not matched to a gene: 5. This CDR3 spans 16 amino acids. Germline CDR1 and CDR2: LNHDA and SQIVND (reference sequence). The CDR3 nucleotides read TGTGCCAGTAGGGGGGCTAGCGGGGCGAACACCGGGGAGCTGTTTTTT. It codes for CASRGASGANTGELFF.

The table lists this clone with a count of one. This rearrangement joins TRBV7-2 to TRBJ2-3; 9 nucleotides line up with TRBD2. The CDR3 sequence is 16 residues long. V lost 6 bases to trimming and J lost 2 bases; unmatched junction nucleotides: 9. CDR1 and CDR2 from the germline V gene are SGHTA and FQGNSA. For the CDR3, the DNA is TGTGCCAGCAGTCCCGTAGCGGGAGTGGCCACAGATACGCAGTATTTT. It yields the protein CASSPVAGVATDTQYF.

V and J are TRBV23-1 and TRBJ2-7, with 8 bases identical to TRBD2. TRBV23-1 is classed as an ORF, of uncertain function. V gave up 3 bases and J gave up 7 bases; unmatched junction bases: 8. The CDR3 is 14 residues long. The CDR3 nucleotides are TGCGCCAGCAGTCAGCCGGGAGGGCCCTTAGAGCAGTACTTC. This encodes CASSQPGGPLEQYF.

The chain has TRBV9 and TRBJ2-3, with D perhaps matching TRBD1 (6 bases). V was clipped by 0 bases and J by 3 bases, with 11 bases between them. The CDR3 spans 15 residues. Germline CDR1 is SGDLS and CDR2 is YYNGEE. The CDR3 nucleotides read TGTGCCAGCAGCGTAGGCCAGGGGATTACAGATACGCAGTATTTT. As protein: CASSVGQGITDTQYF. Using reference TRBV9 and TRBJ2-3 for the parts outside the CDR3, the full variable domain is DSGVTQTPKHLITATGQRVTLRCSPRSGDLSVYWYQQSLDQGLQFLIQYYNGEERAKGNILERFSAQQFPDLHSELNLSSLELGDSALYFCASSVGQGITDTQYFGPGTRLTVL.

This clone was seen only once. V usage is TRBV4-3 and J usage is TRBJ2-1; the D is unclear. CDR1 is LGHNA, CDR2 YSLEER, per germline. Trimming removed 0 bases from V and 6 bases from J, with 21 bases in between. There are 18 residues in the CDR3. The CDR3 sequence: CASSQDPLLGGNSNEQFF. The DNA for the CDR3 is TGCGCCAGCAGCCAAGATCCCCTTTTAGGTGGGAATAGCAATGAGCAGTTCTTC.

The CDR3 nucleotides read TGTGCCAGCAGTCCACAGGGAAGATATGGCTACACCTTC. Its translation is CASSPQGRYGYTF. The V call is TRBV6-5, the J call TRBJ1-2, with D possibly TRBD1 on 6 matching bases. V lost 5 bases and J lost 5, with 12 bases in between. Germline V CDR1 and CDR2: MNHEY, SVGAGI. The CDR3 runs 13 residues.

This chain uses TRBV9 with TRBJ2-7, with 9 bases aligning to TRBD1. CDR1 is SGDLS, CDR2 YYNGEE, per germline. V was clipped by 0 bases and J by 3 bases; unmatched bases: 4. This CDR3 region has 15 residues. The CDR3 loop is CASSVAGQGVYEQYF. CDR3 DNA: TGTGCCAGCAGCGTAGCGGGACAGGGTGTCTACGAGCAGTACTTC.

This chain joins TRBV11-3 and TRBJ2-3; D remains ambiguous. CDR3 length: 14 amino acids. The V end lost 5 bases, the J end lost 3 bases, and 12 bases lay between the germline ends. Germline CDR1 SGHNT, CDR2 YENEEA. CDR3 region: CASSPGSVTDTQYF. CDR3 in DNA: TGTGCCAGCAGCCCCGGCAGTGTGACAGATACGCAGTATTTT.

This clone was observed a few times. The genes are TRBV19 and TRBJ2-3; 9 bases map to TRBD2. In germline, CDR1 is LNHDA, CDR2 SQIVND (reference sequence). The ends lost 5 bases at V and 1 base at J; junction bases unmatched: 4. CDR3 size: 15 residues. CDR3 bases: TGTGCCAGTAGTGACGCGGGGGGGGGCACAGATACGCAGTATTTT. This translates into CASSDAGGGTDTQYF. The entire variable domain, with the rest obtained from reference TRBV19 and TRBJ2-3, is as follows: DGGITQSPKYLFRKEGQNVTLSCEQNLNHDAMYWYRQDPGQGLRLIYYSQIVNDFQKGDIAEGYSVSREKKESFPLTVTSAQKNPTAFYLCASSDAGGGTDTQYFGPGTRLTVL.

V gene TRBV10-3 combines with J gene TRBJ1-2, with a possible D match to TRBD1 (5 bases). Germline assignment: CDR1 ENHRY and CDR2 SYGVKD. The CDR3 consists of 13 residues. V dropped 3 bases and J dropped 6 bases, with 11 bases sitting between them. CDR3 sequence: CAISDLGVDGYTF. CDR3 bases: TGTGCCATCAGTGACTTGGGGGTAGATGGCTACACCTTC.

This chain connects TRBV7-6 to TRBJ2-7; D remains unclear. The V gene lost 2 bases and the J gene lost 6 bases, with 14 bases spanning the gap. CDR3 length equals 14 residues. Germline V gives CDR1 SGHVS, CDR2 FNYEAQ. The CDR3 DNA reads TGTGCCAGCAGCTTACCCCCCCAGAGTGGCGAGCAGTACTTC. Its translation is CASSLPPQSGEQYF.